These 24 T cell receptor beta chains were sequenced from one sample in a study of cytomegalovirus exposure and HLA in healthy donors. Researchers ran the PCR with 60 Vbeta and 13 Jbeta primers. Using immunoSEQ multiplex PCR, the repertoire was profiled, and TCRdb retains in-frame clones only, with some absent. The table has 150,000 to 200,000 clones, around 75% seen once; the top ten hold less than 2%. Specimen: PBMCs. The receptor set was obtained from a woman aged 30 to 39 in good health and CMV-seronegative.

The rearrangement uses TRBV5-4 and TRBJ2-3; D gene uncertain. The CDR3 is made up of 14 amino acids. Germline lookup yields CDR1 SGHNT and CDR2 YYREEE (reference sequence). V was trimmed by 4 bases and J by 3 bases, leaving 12 bases between them. The CDR3 bases are TGTGCCAGCAGCCCCTCAGGCCGGACAGATACGCAGTATTTT. It yields the protein CASSPSGRTDTQYF.

V usage is TRBV9 and J usage is TRBJ2-7, with 7 nucleotides matching TRBD1. Germline V gene data show CDR1 as SGDLS and CDR2 as YYNGEE. This CDR3 has 14 residues. The junction had 9 bases not matched to a gene; V was cut back by 5 bases and J by 4 bases. CDR3 DNA sequence: TGTGCCAGCAGTCTTGGGACAGACCTTTACGAGCAGTACTTC. It codes for CASSLGTDLYEQYF.

The chain is built from TRBV7-6 and TRBJ1-3; a weak D match, TRBD1 (6 bases). This CDR3 region has 17 residues. Trimming removed 5 bases at V and 0 bases at J, with 17 bases between. Looked up from germline, CDR1 is SGHVS and CDR2 is FNYEAQ. CDR3 coding DNA: TGTGCCAGCAGCATCAGGGGCGGGTTAGGCTCTGGAAACACCATATATTTT. This sequence encodes CASSIRGGLGSGNTIYF. The complete variable domain, with remaining parts taken from reference TRBV7-6 and TRBJ1-3, reads GAGVSQSPRYKVTKRGQDVALRCDPISGHVSLYWYRQALGQGPEFLTYFNYEAQQDKSGLPNDRFSAERPEGSISTLTIQRTEQRDSAMYRCASSIRGGLGSGNTIYFGEGSWLTVV.

J is TRBJ1-4 and V is TRBV29-1; no reliable D call. The CDR3 has 13 residues. V lost 6 bases and J lost 5, with 13 bases in between. Germline V gene sequence: CDR1 SQVTM, CDR2 ANQGSEA. DNA of the CDR3: TGCAGCGTCCAAGGGAGGTTAAATGAAAAACTGTTTTTT. Protein: CSVQGRLNEKLFF.

V usage is TRBV2 and J usage is TRBJ1-1; tentative D call: TRBD1 (5 bases). The CDR3 runs 14 residues. V dropped 5 bases and J dropped 0 bases, with 10 bases sitting between them. Looked up from germline, CDR1 is SNHLY and CDR2 is FYNNEI. This CDR3 is CASSWPGMNTEAFF. CDR3 DNA: TGTGCCAGCAGTTGGCCAGGGATGAACACTGAAGCTTTCTTT.

The J gene is TRBJ2-5, the V gene TRBV5-1, with D possibly being TRBD2 (6 bases). The J call may be wrong; the DNA end is better matched by TRBJ2-7. From germline, CDR1 is SGHRS and CDR2 YFSETQ. This CDR3 contains 14 residues. The CDR3 coding sequence is TGCGCCAGCAGCCCGGGACTGGGTTCCTACGAGCAGTACTTC. Protein product: CASSPGLGSYEQYF.

This chain connects TRBV7-9 to TRBJ2-5; 7 bases are shared with TRBD1. This CDR3 has 15 residues. Germline trimming cut 5 bases from V and 0 bases from J; bases unmatched to any gene: 6. The germline gives CDR1 SEHNR, CDR2 FQNEAQ (reference sequence). The CDR3 DNA follows: TGTGCCAGCAGCCCAGGGACAGAGTACCAAGAGACCCAGTACTTC. This sequence encodes CASSPGTEYQETQYF.

CDR3 loop: CSVVYQNYNEQFF. CDR3 coding DNA: TGCAGCGTTGTATACCAGAACTACAATGAGCAGTTCTTC. J is TRBJ2-1 and V is TRBV29-1; D not certain. In germline, CDR1 is SQVTM, CDR2 ANQGSEA. CDR3 length: 13 residues. V was pared by 4 bases and J by 3 bases, with 10 bases between.

The V gene is TRBV5-1, the J gene TRBJ2-3, with 9 positions matching TRBD1. The CDR3 spans 14 residues. Germline V gene data show CDR1 as SGHRS and CDR2 as YFSETQ. V was pared by 4 bases and J by 4 bases, with 4 bases of the junction left unmatched. CDR3 residues: CASSRDRDPDTQYF. The CDR3 DNA reads TGCGCCAGCAGCCGGGACAGGGATCCAGATACGCAGTATTTT.

CDR3 nucleotides: TGTGCCAGCAGTGAATCGGGCAGGGGGGATTATGGCTACACCTTC. It yields the protein CASSESGRGDYGYTF. The rearrangement joins TRBV25-1 to TRBJ1-2; TRBD1 agrees at 7 bases. CDR1 and CDR2 from the germline V gene are MGHDK and SYGVNS. V shed 1 base and J 5 bases; nucleotides not matched to a gene: 7. The CDR3 covers 15 residues.

This clone has only a few counts. DNA for the CDR3: TGTGCCAGCAGTTGGAGACAGGGGAATGGCTACACCTTC. Protein: CASSWRQGNGYTF. The chain is built from TRBV27 and TRBJ1-2; TRBD1 matches at 8 bases. CDR3 size: 13 residues. Trimming removed 4 bases from V and 6 bases from J; junction bases left unmatched: 4. CDR1 and CDR2 (germline): MNHEY, SMNVEV (reference sequence).

The chain is built from TRBV13 and TRBJ1-2; TRBD1 matches 11 bases. Germline V CDR1 and CDR2: PRHDT, FYEKMQ (reference sequence). CDR3 length equals 15 residues. V was pared by 6 bases and J by 8 bases, with 11 bases of the junction left unmatched. As DNA, the CDR3 is TGTGCCAGCAGAAACGGAGGACAGGGGGCAAGAGGCTACACCTTC. This codes for CASRNGGQGARGYTF. Filled out from reference TRBV13 and TRBJ1-2, the complete variable domain reads AAGVIQSPRHLIKEKRETATLKCYPIPRHDTVYWYQQGPGQDPQFLISFYEKMQSDKGSIPDRFSAQQFSDYHSELNMSSLELGDSALYFCASRNGGQGARGYTFGSGTRLTVV.

The V and J genes are TRBV4-1 and TRBJ2-2, with 12 bases fitting TRBD1. The V segment lost 4 bases and the J segment 8 bases; nucleotides outside the gene matches: 8. Per the germline V gene, CDR1 is MGHRA and CDR2 is YSYEKL. CDR3 length equals 16 residues. The CDR3 DNA sequence: TGCGCCAGCAGCCTACAGGGACAGGGGGCTGGGGGGGAGCTGTTTTTT. This translates into CASSLQGQGAGGELFF.

The rearrangement uses TRBV7-9 and TRBJ2-5, with unresolved D. This CDR3 comprises 13 residues. CDR1 SEHNR and CDR2 FQNEAQ come from the germline V gene (reference sequence). Trimming removed 4 bases from V and 1 base from J, with 7 bases in between. CDR3 nucleotide sequence: TGTGCCAGCAGCTCTGACTTCCAAGAGACCCAGTACTTC. Encoded protein: CASSSDFQETQYF.

CDR3 nucleotides: TGTGCCAGCAGTACCCGCGACAGGGAAGAGACCCAGTACTTC. It translates to CASSTRDREETQYF. This chain connects TRBV6-5 to TRBJ2-5; 7 bases match TRBD1. CDR3 length equals 14 residues. Per germline, CDR1 MNHEY and CDR2 SVGAGI. The junction had 6 bases not matched to a gene; V was cut back by 5 bases and J by 3 bases.

The chain couples TRBV7-2 to TRBJ1-5, with D unclear. CDR1 and CDR2 (germline): SGHTA, FQGNSA. Trimming took off 2 bases at V and 0 bases at J, with 5 bases between the two ends. The CDR3 spans 14 residues. In nucleotides, the CDR3 is TGTGCCAGCAGCTTACAATCTAGCAATCAGCCCCAGCATTTT. This encodes CASSLQSSNQPQHF. Using reference TRBV7-2 and TRBJ1-5 for the parts outside the CDR3, the full variable domain is GAGVSQSPSNKVTEKGKDVELRCDPISGHTALYWYRQSLGQGLEFLIYFQGNSAPDKSGLPSDRFSAERTGGSVSTLTIQRTQQEDSAVYLCASSLQSSNQPQHFGDGTRLSIL.

This chain joins TRBV5-1 and TRBJ2-2; 13 nucleotides agree with TRBD2. Germline V gene data show CDR1 as SGHRS and CDR2 as YFSETQ. The trim removed 6 bases at V and 0 bases at J, leaving 11 bases unmatched. The CDR3 is made up of 19 amino acids. CDR3 bases: TGCGCCAGCACCCGAGGACTAGCGGGGGCTCTCGCGAACACCGGGGAGCTGTTTTTT. This sequence encodes CASTRGLAGALANTGELFF.

This sequence joins TRBV11-2 and TRBJ2-1; TRBD2 agrees at 7 bases. CDR1 is SGHAT, CDR2 FQNNGV, per germline. This CDR3 contains 16 residues. Trimming at V came to 4 bases and at J to 7 bases, leaving 13 bases not matched to a gene. The CDR3 loop is CASSYLGDYQRNEQFF. In DNA form, the CDR3 reads TGTGCCAGCAGCTACTTAGGGGACTACCAAAGGAATGAGCAGTTCTTC.

The chain has TRBV6-1 and TRBJ2-2; tentative D call: TRBD1 (5 bases). V was trimmed by 6 bases and J by 7 bases, leaving 15 bases between them. This CDR3 is 14 amino acids long. Germline CDR1 is MNHNS and CDR2 is SASEGT. This CDR3 reads CASSPNTGFGELFF. In DNA form, the CDR3 reads TGTGCCAGCAGCCCAAATACAGGTTTCGGGGAGCTGTTTTTT.

This clone was detected only once. One end of the junction varies from germline; a read error may be responsible. The gene calls are TRBV7-9 and TRBJ2-1; 7 nucleotides align to TRBD2. The germline V gene encodes CDR1 SEHNR and CDR2 FQNEAQ (reference sequence). This CDR3 region has 15 residues. CDR3 in DNA: TGTTCCAGCCGCATTGGGAGGGCCGGCTACAATGAGCAGTTCTTC. Residues: CSSRIGRAGYNEQFF.

On this clone itself: The sample has other DNA sequences that encode this CDR3 too. This chain connects TRBV18 to TRBJ1-1; 7 positions match TRBD1. The CDR3 is 14 residues long. V was pared by 4 bases and J by 1 base, with 3 bases of the junction left unmatched. CDR1 and CDR2 from the germline V gene are KGHSH and LQKENI. CDR3 nucleotides: TGTGCCAGCTCACAGGGACAGAGGAACACTGAAGCTTTCTTT. Amino acids: CASSQGQRNTEAFF.

This clone was observed once. The chain carries TRBV4-2 and TRBJ2-7, with TRBD2 identical over 12 bases. V dropped 4 bases and J dropped 2; count of bases not matched to a gene: 3. This CDR3 region has 15 residues. Germline V gives CDR1 LGHNA, CDR2 YNFKEQ. This CDR3 reads CASSPRTSGTYEQYF. Written as DNA, the CDR3 is TGTGCCAGCAGCCCCAGGACTAGCGGGACCTACGAGCAGTACTTC.

The V call is TRBV6-1, the J call TRBJ1-1; TRBD1 is a possible D gene (6 bases). Germline CDR1 and CDR2: MNHNS and SASEGT. Trimming cost V 2 bases and J 5 bases, with 12 bases left between them. The CDR3 runs to 14 residues. In nucleotides, the CDR3 is TGTGCCAGCAGTGAACTGGGGGCAAGTACTGAAGCTTTCTTT. Amino acid sequence: CASSELGASTEAFF.

The chain joins TRBV9 to TRBJ1-1, with TRBD1 as a possible D gene (6 bases). The CDR3 is made up of 14 amino acids. Germline values: CDR1 SGDLS, CDR2 YYNGEE. Trimming removed 3 bases at V and 1 base at J, with 10 bases between. This CDR3 reads CASSELTGNTEAFF. The CDR3 nucleotides are TGTGCCAGCAGCGAACTGACAGGGAACACTGAAGCTTTCTTT. The variable domain in full, with the rest retrieved from reference TRBV9 and TRBJ1-1, is DSGVTQTPKHLITATGQRVTLRCSPRSGDLSVYWYQQSLDQGLQFLIQYYNGEERAKGNILERFSAQQFPDLHSELNLSSLELGDSALYFCASSELTGNTEAFFGQGTRLTVV.